What follows is one T cell receptor beta chain and its context. Data came from immunoSEQ multiplex PCR; TCRdb stores just in-frame clones and leaves some out. The profile shows 150,000 to 170,000 clones, 85% to 95% of them singletons. This sample is part of a study of control samples from healthy donors and cancer patients. This sequence originates from a man in his forties in good health. Input material: blood.

This CDR3 is CASRETGGRETQYF. The CDR3 coding sequence is TGTGCCAGCAGAGAGACAGGGGGCAGGGAGACCCAGTACTTC. This chain uses TRBV5-6 with TRBJ2-5; 10 bases fit TRBD1. The CDR3 loop spans 14 amino acids. Unmatched junction bases numbered 6, after V lost 5 bases and J lost 5 bases. Germline values: CDR1 SGHDT, CDR2 YYEEEE.